One sample yielded the 13 T cell receptor beta chains listed below, sequenced in a study of shared T cell receptors in the human thymus. Profiled with immunoSEQ multiplex PCR; TCRdb holds only in-frame clones, not every one. The sample comprises hundreds of thousands of clones, roughly 86% of which are singletons, and about 0.0094% rests with the top ten. These data were also filed under a second study, of human thymus T cells.

Input material: thymocytes. Receptor source: a boy in the first two years of life with a congenital heart defect.

In this sample, this clone turned up a few times. J is TRBJ2-1 and V is TRBV6-1; TRBD2 agrees at 10 bases. CDR1 is MNHNS, CDR2 SASEGT, per germline. V shed 4 bases and J 7 bases; nucleotides not matched to a gene: 7. The CDR3 is 15 amino acids. CDR3 amino acids: CASSVERGGRNEQFF. In nucleotides, the CDR3 is TGTGCCAGCAGTGTAGAGCGGGGGGGCCGAAATGAGCAGTTCTTC.

Remarks on this clone: The sample has other DNA sequences that encode this CDR3 too. The rearrangement links TRBV27 to TRBJ1-2; possibly TRBD1 for D (5 bases). There are 13 residues in the CDR3. Per the germline V gene, CDR1 is MNHEY and CDR2 is SMNVEV (reference sequence). Trimming removed 2 bases at V and 5 bases at J, with 9 bases between. DNA for the CDR3: TGTGCCAGCAGTTTAGGCCAGGGATATGGCTACACCTTC. Encoded protein: CASSLGQGYGYTF.

CDR3: CASRPWRVLNTEAFF. The CDR3 DNA reads as TGTGCCAGCAGGCCGTGGAGGGTATTGAACACTGAAGCTTTCTTT. The V and J genes are TRBV7-9 and TRBJ1-1; D call uncertain. The CDR3 extends over 15 amino acids. Germline V gene data show CDR1 as SEHNR and CDR2 as FQNEAQ (reference sequence). The germline V and J ends were trimmed by 6 bases and 0 bases, with 14 bases remaining between them.

The chain uses TRBV30 and TRBJ2-3; D is uncertain. The CDR3 sequence is 13 residues long. In germline, CDR1 is GTSNPN, CDR2 SVGIG (reference sequence). This CDR3 is CALAAESTDTQYF. As DNA, the CDR3 is TGTGCTTTGGCGGCGGAGAGCACAGATACGCAGTATTTT. Filled out from reference TRBV30 and TRBJ2-3, the complete variable domain reads SQTIHQWPATLVQPVGSPLSLECTVEGTSNPNLYWYRQAAGRGLQLLFYSVGIGQISSEVPQNLSASRPQDRQFILSSKKLLLSDSGFYLCALAAESTDTQYFGPGTRLTVL.

The rearrangement links TRBV5-1 to TRBJ2-7, with 7 bases matching TRBD1. The CDR3 contains 14 residues. The junction had 5 bases not matched to a gene; V was cut back by 2 bases and J by 3 bases. Germline CDR1 SGHRS, CDR2 YFSETQ. The CDR3 DNA sequence: TGCGCCAGCAGCTTCGTACAGGGGCTCTACGAGCAGTACTTC. Its translation is CASSFVQGLYEQYF.

The genes are TRBV18 and TRBJ2-5; D is perhaps TRBD2 (5 bases). Trimming took off 6 bases at V and 1 base at J, with 12 bases between the two ends. The CDR3 is 14 amino acids. CDR1 and CDR2 (germline): KGHSH, LQKENI. In nucleotides, the CDR3 is TGTGCCAGCTCCCCTACCGGGATCCAAGAGACCCAGTACTTC. Its translation is CASSPTGIQETQYF.

This chain joins TRBV4-3 and TRBJ2-7; 11 nucleotides match TRBD2. Trimming at V came to 0 bases and at J to 5 bases, leaving 3 bases not matched to a gene. The germline gives CDR1 LGHNA, CDR2 YSLEER. The CDR3 runs to 15 residues. In DNA, the CDR3 is TGCGCCAGCAGCCAAGAAACTAGCGGGAGCCACGAGCAGTACTTC. Translating gives CASSQETSGSHEQYF.

In this sample, this clone turned up once. This chain uses TRBV7-9 with TRBJ2-1; D is perhaps TRBD2 (5 bases). This CDR3 has 13 residues. Trimming stripped 4 bases from V and 4 bases from J, with 8 bases between. Germline lookup yields CDR1 SEHNR and CDR2 FQNEAQ (reference sequence). The CDR3 nucleotides read TGTGCCAGCAGCTACGGGGTTTACAATGAGCAGTTCTTC. Protein sequence: CASSYGVYNEQFF.

The rearrangement joins TRBV27 to TRBJ2-1; D ambiguous. The V gene's germline CDR1 is MNHEY and CDR2 SMNVEV (reference sequence). This CDR3 is 13 amino acids long. V lost 7 bases and J 6 bases, leaving 13 bases between the germline ends. In nucleotides, the CDR3 is TGTGCCAGCACACAGACGGATGGCAATGAGCAGTTCTTC. Amino acids: CASTQTDGNEQFF.

This clone was recorded once. The chain couples TRBV28 to TRBJ1-6, with D perhaps matching TRBD1 (6 bases). The CDR3 runs to 16 residues. The germline V gene encodes CDR1 MDHEN and CDR2 SYDVKM. V dropped 5 bases and J dropped 0 bases, with 11 bases sitting between them. DNA for the CDR3: TGTGCCAGCAGTACGCTAGGGGGCTCCTATAATTCACCCCTCCACTTT. It specifies CASSTLGGSYNSPLHF.

This clone was recorded once. The V gene is TRBV6-1, the J gene TRBJ1-2, with TRBD1 as a possible D gene (6 bases). In germline, CDR1 is MNHNS, CDR2 SASEGT. V shed 10 bases and J shed 8 bases, with 11 bases lying between them. The CDR3 loop spans 10 amino acids. The CDR3 region has the DNA TGTGCCACCAACAGGGTCGGCTACACCTTC. Protein sequence: CATNRVGYTF.

The chain joins TRBV7-2 to TRBJ1-5; D is ambiguous. Germline-derived CDR1 and CDR2 are SGHTA and FQGNSA. V was cut by 5 bases and J by 5 bases, with 16 bases left in between. This CDR3 region has 15 residues. The CDR3 here is CASSEKTQEDQPQHF. In nucleotides, the CDR3 is TGTGCCAGCAGCGAAAAAACTCAGGAGGATCAGCCCCAGCATTTT. The full variable domain, rest sourced from reference TRBV7-2 and TRBJ1-5, is GAGVSQSPSNKVTEKGKDVELRCDPISGHTALYWYRQSLGQGLEFLIYFQGNSAPDKSGLPSDRFSAERTGGSVSTLTIQRTQQEDSAVYLCASSEKTQEDQPQHFGDGTRLSIL.

V gene TRBV25-1 combines with J gene TRBJ2-1, with D possibly matching TRBD1 (5 bases). Germline CDR1 MGHDK, CDR2 SYGVNS. The CDR3 totals 13 residues. With 3 bases removed from V and 9 bases from J, the gap between germline ends came to 12 bases. The CDR3 nucleotides are TGTGCCAGCAGTGATTACCAGGACACTGAGCAGTTCTTC. This translates into CASSDYQDTEQFF.